These 27 T cell receptor beta chains were sequenced from one sample in a study of blood T cells in healthy people across ages (dated by TCRdb to 2014 to 2015). Libraries came from 5' RACE. TCRdb lists the instrument as Illumina HiSeq 2500. A second about 7 to 12 cycle PCR used a sample-barcoded 5' primer and a J-beta primer mix. TCRdb itself trimmed the public reads at Q25 with fastp, ran MiXCR and retained productive beta chains. One record per CDR3 amino acid sequence lists the most common genes and DNA. This sample comprises over 950,000 distinct CDR3 sequences, around two fifths of them detected only once. The ten largest account for under 15% of the sample. Sequencing was carried out using blood. These receptors all stem from a man aged 18 to 29 in good health.

This clonotype was counted only a few times. The gene calls are TRBV10-3 and TRBJ2-7; D not certain. There are 12 residues in the CDR3. The germline V and J ends were trimmed by 8 bases and 3 bases, with 11 bases remaining between them. In germline, CDR1 is ENHRY, CDR2 SYGVKD. This CDR3 reads CAISEAGYEQYF. The CDR3 coding sequence is TGTGCCATCTCTGAAGCAGGCTACGAGCAGTACTTC.

This rearrangement joins TRBV4-1 to TRBJ2-3; 7 bases map to TRBD1. CDR3 length equals 16 residues. Germline CDR1 reads MGHRA; CDR2 reads YSYEKL. J lost 2 bases, V lost 0 bases, and 5 bases had no gene match. The CDR3 DNA sequence: TGCGCCAGCAGCCAAGAATGGCAGGGGGACACAGATACGCAGTATTTT. Translation gives CASSQEWQGDTDTQYF.

V and J are TRBV27 and TRBJ1-1, with 7 bases that match TRBD1. Germline values: CDR1 MNHEY, CDR2 SMNVEV (reference sequence). The CDR3 contains 14 residues. The trim removed 6 bases at V and 3 bases at J, leaving 7 bases unmatched. The CDR3 nucleotides read TGTGCCAGCAGAATACCAGGGGGGGACACTGAAGCTTTCTTT. Protein sequence: CASRIPGGDTEAFF.

This clonotype was picked up a small number of times. This chain connects TRBV6-2 or TRBV6-3 to TRBJ2-1; possibly TRBD2 for D (6 bases). The V gene's germline CDR1 is MNHEY and CDR2 SVGEGT. This CDR3 has 15 residues. V dropped 5 bases and J dropped 0 bases, with 11 bases sitting between them. The CDR3: CASSGGHSSYNEQFF. CDR3 bases: TGTGCCAGCAGTGGAGGGCATAGCTCCTACAATGAGCAGTTCTTC.

To note about this clonotype: A read error may explain this, as a much larger clone is one base away. The chain recombines TRBV5-1 with TRBJ2-1; 9 bases map to TRBD2. The CDR3 is 16 residues long. The germline V gene encodes CDR1 SGHRS and CDR2 YFSETQ. CDR3 DNA: TGCGCCAGCAGCTTGGTAGCGGGAGTCGCCTACAATGGGCAGTTCTTC. The encoded protein is CASSLVAGVAYNGQFF. Full variable domain (missing parts from reference TRBV5-1 and TRBJ2-1): KAGVTQTPRYLIKTRGQQVTLSCSPISGHRSVSWYQQTPGQGLQFLFEYFSETQRNKGNFPGRFSGRQFSNSRSEMNVSTLELGDSALYLCASSLVAGVAYNGQFFGPGTRLTVL.

The DNA for the CDR3 is TGTGCCAGCAGCTTTGGACCACAGGACTACACTTCACGTAACTATGGCTACACCTTC. It yields the protein CASSFGPQDYTSRNYGYTF. The chain employs TRBV10-3 and TRBJ1-2; D is possibly TRBD1 (5 bases). Germline V gives CDR1 ENHRY, CDR2 SYGVKD. Trimming shortened V by 10 bases and J by 1 base, and 31 bases separated the two germline ends. The CDR3 contains 19 residues.

The chain combines TRBV29-1 with TRBJ2-7, with a possible D match to TRBD1 (5 bases). This CDR3 has 17 residues. CDR1 and CDR2 (germline): SQVTM, ANQGSEA. The V end lost 5 bases, the J end lost 7 bases, and 30 bases lay between the germline ends. CDR3 loop: CSVSRILEFRVHNEQYF. The CDR3 coding sequence is TGCAGCGTTTCGAGGATTTTAGAGTTCAGGGTCCACAATGAGCAGTACTTC.

The chain couples TRBV29-1 to TRBJ1-2, with D tentatively TRBD1 (6 bases). V was pared by 0 bases and J by 2 bases, with 13 bases between. CDR1 and CDR2 from the germline V gene are SQVTM and ANQGSEA. This CDR3 has 15 amino acids. CDR3 region: CSVEDRGSSNYGYTF. CDR3 nucleotide sequence: TGCAGCGTTGAAGATAGGGGGTCTTCAAACTATGGCTACACCTTC.

As for this clonotype: At one boundary the junction diverges from the germline segment, which might be a read error. V and J are TRBV7-9 and TRBJ2-4; D possibly corresponds to TRBD2 (6 bases). TRBJ2-5 explains the end of the DNA better; the J call may be wrong. There are 15 residues in the CDR3. Germline CDR1 and CDR2: SEHNR and FQNEAQ (reference sequence). The CDR3 region has the DNA TGTGCCAGCAGCCCCCGGGACTCGATACAAGGGACCCAGTACTTC. This gives the protein CASSPRDSIQGTQYF.

The V gene is TRBV21-1, the J gene TRBJ2-7; the table assigns TRBD1, which was not confirmed against the DNA. TRBV21-1 represents a pseudogene. The CDR3 totals 12 residues. CDR3 sequence reads: CASSKGASSQYF. The DNA of the CDR3 is TGTGCCAGCAGCAAGGGGGCGTCTAGTCAGTACTTC.

There are a few counts of this clonotype. The genes are TRBV2 and TRBJ2-3; D uncertain. The germline CDR1 and CDR2 sequences are SNHLY and FYNNEI. V gave up 8 bases and J gave up 0 bases, with 12 bases separating them. The CDR3 has 14 amino acids. The CDR3 DNA sequence: TGTGCCAGCCCAGAGGCCGTAAGCACAGATACGCAGTATTTT. Protein: CASPEAVSTDTQYF.

The chain uses TRBV9 and TRBJ2-3; 9 bases align to TRBD2. Trimming cost V 0 bases and J 4 bases; bases outside gene matches: 9. The CDR3 has 17 residues. Germline values: CDR1 SGDLS, CDR2 YYNGEE. CDR3 sequence reads: CASSVAASGGRADTQYF. The CDR3 DNA sequence: TGTGCCAGCAGCGTAGCGGCCAGCGGGGGGCGAGCAGATACGCAGTATTTT.

V gene TRBV2 combines with J gene TRBJ1-6; 7 nucleotides agree with TRBD1. Losses at the gene ends were 6 bases for V and 8 bases for J; bases not matched to a gene: 7. In germline, CDR1 is SNHLY, CDR2 FYNNEI. The CDR3 sequence is 14 residues long. CDR3 sequence (DNA): TGTGCCAGCAGCCCTACAGGACAGGATTCACCCCTCCACTTT. The encoded protein is CASSPTGQDSPLHF.

The rearrangement joins TRBV5-6 to TRBJ1-1; TRBD1 might be the D (5 bases). The V gene's germline CDR1 is SGHDT and CDR2 YYEEEE. The CDR3 extends over 14 amino acids. V gave up 7 bases and J gave up 0 bases, with 13 bases separating them. DNA of the CDR3: TGTGCCAGCTTAACCCAGGGCTTGAACACTGAAGCTTTCTTT. This encodes CASLTQGLNTEAFF.

The V and J genes are TRBV19 and TRBJ1-6; TRBD1 matches at 8 bases. The CDR3 consists of 14 residues. Per the germline V gene, CDR1 is LNHDA and CDR2 is SQIVND (reference sequence). Germline trimming cut 5 bases from V and 9 bases from J; bases unmatched to any gene: 6. In nucleotides, the CDR3 is TGTGCCAGTAGTTCCGGGACAGGAAGTTCACCCCTCCACTTT. It yields the protein CASSSGTGSSPLHF.

This clonotype came up many times. The chain links TRBV5-6 to TRBJ1-2; tentative D call: TRBD1 (6 bases). Trimming shortened V by 3 bases and J by 2 bases, and 11 bases separated the two germline ends. CDR1 and CDR2 from the germline V gene are SGHDT and YYEEEE. The CDR3 contains 14 residues. Written as DNA, the CDR3 is TGTGCCAGCAGCTCCGGGACACTAAACTATGGCTACACCTTC. The encoded protein is CASSSGTLNYGYTF.

The DNA for the CDR3 is TGTGCCAGCAGCGGCCAGAGAGGGGATGAAAAACTGTTTTTT. It translates to CASSGQRGDEKLFF. The chain employs TRBV9 and TRBJ1-4; D may be TRBD1 (5 bases). Per the germline V gene, CDR1 is SGDLS and CDR2 is YYNGEE. Trimming pared 3 bases from V and 6 bases from J, leaving 12 bases between. This CDR3 has 14 residues.

The chain links TRBV10-3 to TRBJ1-4; no firm D call. This CDR3 is 13 amino acids long. Germline CDR1 is ENHRY and CDR2 is SYGVKD. Trimming removed 9 bases from V and 4 bases from J, with 12 bases in between. The CDR3 nucleotides are TGTGCCATTGGAACGGGCCATAATGAAAAACTGTTTTTT. It is translated as CAIGTGHNEKLFF.

This clonotype has only one observation. The chain joins TRBV27 to TRBJ2-2, with a weak D call TRBD2 (5 bases). This CDR3 comprises 14 residues. V shed 5 bases and J shed 6 bases, with 13 bases lying between them. CDR1 and CDR2 (germline): MNHEY, SMNVEV (reference sequence). As DNA, the CDR3 is TGTGCCAGCAGTCCCCCGGACTTGGCCGGGGAGCTGTTTTTT. Its translation is CASSPPDLAGELFF.

V is TRBV11-1 and J is TRBJ1-1, with D perhaps matching TRBD1 (6 bases). Germline V gene data show CDR1 as SGHAT and CDR2 as FQDESV (reference sequence). There are 15 residues in the CDR3. Between the trimmed V and J ends, which lost 5 bases and 1 base, there was a span of 14 bases. DNA for the CDR3: TGTGCCAGCAGCCGCTGGGACAACCAGAACACTGAAGCTTTCTTT. Protein sequence: CASSRWDNQNTEAFF.

Remarks on this clonotype: A clone one base away is much larger, so this may be a read error. The J gene is TRBJ2-5, the V gene TRBV29-1; D is perhaps TRBD1 (5 bases). Trimming took off 6 bases at V and 11 bases at J, with 13 bases between the two ends. The CDR3 is 10 amino acids. In germline, CDR1 is SQVTM, CDR2 ANQGSEA. The chain's CDR3 is CSVGVNEQYF. The CDR3 coding sequence is TGCAGCGTAGGGGTCAATGAGCAGTACTTC.

The chain employs TRBV29-1 and TRBJ1-2; the D gene is possibly TRBD1 (5 bases). In germline, CDR1 is SQVTM, CDR2 ANQGSEA. The V and J ends lost 4 bases and 4 bases respectively, with 13 bases between them. The CDR3 has 13 residues. CDR3 loop: CSVGGRATYGYTF. The CDR3, as DNA: TGCAGCGTTGGTGGCAGGGCAACCTATGGCTACACCTTC.

This clonotype appeared many times. The chain has TRBV7-2 and TRBJ2-7; 8 bases match TRBD2. The J segment lost 4 bases and the V segment lost 0 bases, leaving 5 bases of the junction unmatched. The CDR3 has 15 residues. Germline assignment: CDR1 SGHTA and CDR2 FQGNSA. CDR3: CASSLASGGIYEQYF. The DNA of the CDR3 is TGTGCCAGCAGCTTAGCCAGCGGGGGCATTTACGAGCAGTACTTC.

The chain is built from TRBV20-1 and TRBJ1-1; D is undetermined. CDR1 DFQATT and CDR2 SNEGSKA come from the germline V gene (reference sequence). The CDR3 extends over 12 amino acids. The V end lost 3 bases, the J end lost 0 bases, and 5 bases lay between the germline ends. The CDR3 bases are TGCAGTGCTAGCGTCATGAACACTGAAGCTTTCTTT. It yields the protein CSASVMNTEAFF.

This clonotype has a handful of counts. The chain has TRBV20-1 and TRBJ1-5; D is ambiguous. Germline loops: CDR1 DFQATT, CDR2 SNEGSKA (reference sequence). The CDR3 is made up of 13 amino acids. Trimming stripped 3 bases from V and 7 bases from J, with 13 bases between. The DNA of the CDR3 is TGCAGTGCTAGTGTACATCCAGAACAGCCCCAGCATTTT. Amino acid sequence: CSASVHPEQPQHF.

This clonotype was seen more than once but under ten times. The chain uses TRBV20-1 and TRBJ1-5; the D is unclear. In germline, CDR1 is DFQATT, CDR2 SNEGSKA (reference sequence). This CDR3 region has 13 residues. With 6 bases removed from V and 3 bases from J, the gap between germline ends came to 12 bases. CDR3 DNA: TGCAGTGCATTGGACGGATACAATCAGCCCCAGCATTTT. Amino acid sequence: CSALDGYNQPQHF.

The chain recombines TRBV12-3 or TRBV12-4 with TRBJ1-5; D gene uncertain. Deletions cut 2 bases from V and 2 bases from J, with 7 bases between. This CDR3 contains 14 residues. CDR3 amino acids: CASSLMAGNQPQHF. The CDR3 DNA reads TGTGCCAGCAGTTTAATGGCAGGCAATCAGCCCCAGCATTTT.